The 16 T cell receptor beta chains below come from one sample, sequenced in a study of HIV-infected patients and healthy controls. TCRdb analysed the 5' RACE reads with MiXCR anew, one entry per CDR3 protein. This sample has about 18,000 distinct CDR3 sequences, with around 15% found just once. The specimen sequenced was CD8+ T cells from blood. The receptors were sampled from a human donor in good health.

In the case of this clonotype: This may come from a read error, since a much larger clone is one base off. The chain recombines TRBV27 with TRBJ1-1; D is uncertain. Deletions cut 6 bases from V and 8 bases from J, with 13 bases between. The CDR3 contains 12 residues. Germline CDR1 reads MNHEY; CDR2 reads SMNVEV (reference sequence). This CDR3 is CASRGEKFEAFF. The CDR3 DNA reads as TGTGCCAGCAGGGGCGAAAAATTCGAAGCTTTCTTT.

This clonotype was counted ten times or more. V is TRBV5-5 and J is TRBJ1-4, with 7 bases that match TRBD1. This CDR3 has 14 amino acids. Looked up from germline, CDR1 is SGHKS and CDR2 is YYEKEE (reference sequence). V lost 4 bases to trimming and J lost 7 bases; unmatched junction nucleotides: 7. The CDR3 loop reads CASSTDRDPEKLFF. CDR3 bases: TGTGCCAGCAGCACTGACAGGGACCCTGAAAAACTGTTTTTT. Supplemented by reference TRBV5-5 and TRBJ1-4, the full variable domain reads DAGVTQSPTHLIKTRGQQVTLRCSPISGHKSVSWYQQVLGQGPQFIFQYYEKEERGRGNFPDRFSARQFPNYSSELNVNALLLGDSALYLCASSTDRDPEKLFFGSGTQLSVL.

This clonotype was seen only a few times. V and J are TRBV5-6 and TRBJ2-3; possibly TRBD2 for D (6 bases). The CDR3 runs to 17 residues. Deletions cut 1 base from V and 5 bases from J, with 20 bases between. CDR1 SGHDT and CDR2 YYEEEE come from the germline V gene. The CDR3 bases are TGTGCCAGCAGCTTGCCGGGTACTGTACTAGCCGAAGATACGCAGTATTTT. This translates into CASSLPGTVLAEDTQYF.

This clonotype came up a few times. This chain uses TRBV19 with TRBJ2-1; D is undetermined. V lost 3 bases and J 0 bases, leaving 12 bases between the germline ends. Germline values: CDR1 LNHDA, CDR2 SQIVND (reference sequence). The CDR3 extends over 16 amino acids. As DNA, the CDR3 is TGTGCCAGTAGTATTGGTTGGGGATCCTCCTACAATGAGCAGTTCTTC. Its protein is CASSIGWGSSYNEQFF. Drawing the rest from reference TRBV19 and TRBJ2-1, the complete variable domain is DGGITQSPKYLFRKEGQNVTLSCEQNLNHDAMYWYRQDPGQGLRLIYYSQIVNDFQKGDIAEGYSVSREKKESFPLTVTSAQKNPTAFYLCASSIGWGSSYNEQFFGPGTRLTVL.

At least ten counts were recorded for this clonotype. The chain carries TRBV2 and TRBJ2-7; D unclear. Germline assignment: CDR1 SNHLY and CDR2 FYNNEI. V was shortened by 7 bases and J by 5 bases, with 6 bases between the two germline ends. The CDR3 totals 10 residues. CDR3 sequence: CASMRNEQYF. The CDR3 DNA is TGTGCCAGCATGCGCAACGAGCAGTACTTC.

This clonotype occurred many times. V is TRBV6-6 and J is TRBJ2-7; tentatively, D is TRBD1 or TRBD2 (5 bases each). This CDR3 is built from 17 residues. Trimming stripped 2 bases from V and 4 bases from J, with 21 bases between. CDR1 MNHNY and CDR2 SVGAGI come from the germline V gene (reference sequence). The chain's CDR3 is CASSYTPRPGPVYEQYF. DNA of the CDR3: TGTGCCAGCAGTTACACCCCCAGACCGGGACCCGTTTACGAGCAGTACTTC.

With regard to this clonotype: At one of its ends the junction is not consistent with the germline gene, which may arise from a read error. This sequence joins TRBV5-4 and TRBJ2-1; perhaps D is TRBD1 or TRBD2 (5 bases each). CDR1 and CDR2 from the germline V gene are SGHNT and YYREEE (reference sequence). The CDR3 extends over 12 amino acids. CDR3 sequence reads: CASSPRRDLQIF. CDR3 DNA: TGTGCCAGCAGCCCCCGCAGGGACCTCCAGATCTTC.

This sequence joins TRBV7-9 and TRBJ2-5, with a tentative D call TRBD2 (5 bases). Germline-derived CDR1 and CDR2 are SEHNR and FQNEAQ (reference sequence). Deletions cut 6 bases from V and 2 bases from J, with 10 bases between. The CDR3 length is 13 residues. CDR3 loop: CASRTGNQETQYF. The DNA for the CDR3 is TGTGCCAGCAGAACCGGGAATCAAGAGACCCAGTACTTC.

This clonotype was detected many times. CDR3 bases: TGTGCCAGCAGAGACTGGTCTGACATAAATTCACCCCTCCACTTT. Protein product: CASRDWSDINSPLHF. The chain is built from TRBV12-3 or TRBV12-4 and TRBJ1-6; D gene uncertain. The CDR3 is made up of 15 amino acids. V lost 6 bases and J 7 bases, leaving 16 bases between the germline ends.

The sample holds a few counts of this clonotype. This chain connects TRBV7-2 to TRBJ2-3; D is unclear. With 3 bases removed from V and 3 bases from J, the gap between germline ends came to 10 bases. In germline, CDR1 is SGHTA, CDR2 FQGNSA. The CDR3 loop spans 14 amino acids. The CDR3 region has the DNA TGTGCCAGCAGCTTTGTTTGGGCTACAGATACGCAGTATTTT. As protein: CASSFVWATDTQYF.

This clonotype was picked up one time. The V gene is TRBV19, the J gene TRBJ2-7; D call uncertain. This CDR3 is built from 13 residues. Germline V CDR1 and CDR2: LNHDA, SQIVND (reference sequence). With 8 bases removed from V and 0 bases from J, the gap between germline ends came to 11 bases. CDR3: CASLDTLSYEQYF. The CDR3 coding sequence is TGTGCCAGTTTGGATACCCTCTCCTACGAGCAGTACTTC. The variable domain in full, completed from reference TRBV19 and TRBJ2-7, reads DGGITQSPKYLFRKEGQNVTLSCEQNLNHDAMYWYRQDPGQGLRLIYYSQIVNDFQKGDIAEGYSVSREKKESFPLTVTSAQKNPTAFYLCASLDTLSYEQYFGPGTRLTVT.

This clonotype was counted many times. The gene calls are TRBV29-1 and TRBJ2-3, with 11 bases matching TRBD2. Germline trimming cut 7 bases from V and 2 bases from J; bases unmatched to any gene: 14. Germline V CDR1 and CDR2: SQVTM, ANQGSEA. The CDR3 extends over 17 amino acids. CDR3 loop: CSALVILAGGNTDTQYF. The CDR3 DNA sequence: TGCAGCGCCTTAGTGATCCTAGCGGGGGGCAACACAGATACGCAGTATTTT.

This clonotype was picked up many times. Written as DNA, the CDR3 is TGTGCCAGCAGGGAGATCTCTGGGGCCAACGTCCTGACTTTC. Encoded protein: CASREISGANVLTF. The chain has TRBV12-3 or TRBV12-4 and TRBJ2-6; D gene uncertain. V was cut by 6 bases and J by 0 bases, with 6 bases left in between. The CDR3 length is 14 residues.

This chain joins TRBV6-5 and TRBJ1-1; D not resolved. Germline V gene sequence: CDR1 MNHEY, CDR2 SVGAGI. Trimming removed 2 bases at V and 2 bases at J, with 9 bases between. This CDR3 has 14 residues. The CDR3 coding sequence is TGTGCCAGCAGTTACAGTGGAGGTAACACTGAAGCTTTCTTT. Translating it yields CASSYSGGNTEAFF.

The sample holds many counts of this clonotype. V is TRBV15 and J is TRBJ1-4; D unclear. Germline CDR1 LNHNV, CDR2 YYDKDF (reference sequence). The V and J ends lost 3 bases and 8 bases respectively, with 4 bases between them. The CDR3 runs 11 residues. The DNA for the CDR3 is TGTGCCACCAGCAGCCTAGAAAAACTGTTTTTT. This encodes CATSSLEKLFF.

By frequency in the sample, this clonotype is large. CDR3 residues: CASSYGGSAIQYF. CDR3 DNA sequence: TGTGCCAGCAGTTACGGCGGGAGTGCCATTCAGTACTTC. The chain recombines TRBV27 with TRBJ2-4, with 7 positions matching TRBD2. The germline V gene has CDR1 MNHEY and CDR2 SMNVEV (reference sequence). Unmatched junction bases numbered 6, after V lost 4 bases and J lost 9 bases. The CDR3 is made up of 13 amino acids.